This T cell receptor beta chain was identified in a study of T cell responses to AZD1222 COVID-19 vaccine (dated by TCRdb to the early 2020s). In the study overall: AZD1222 recipients whose second dose came at about 4 weeks and those whose second dose came at about 12 weeks were combined into one group, since spike-specific TCR depth and breadth did not differ between the two schedules. A total of just over 230 trial participants underwent TCR sequencing, of whom some 200 had received two doses of AZD1222 and roughly 26 had received two doses of the MenACWY control vaccine. Trial participants were enrolled by age into subgroups of 18-55, 56-69 and 70-plus years, and around 140, 26 and 57 TCR-sequenced participants, respectively, were included in these subgroups. The paper as a whole reports these results and caveats: Most participants were white British and females outnumbered males, and the authors suggested that clonal diversity may have been underestimated. Only five to seven AZD1222 recipients were SARS-CoV-2 seropositive at baseline, limiting conclusions about previously exposed vaccinees. Because no day 14 peak-response samples were available, the repertoires could be characterized only after the peak T cell response. The whole spike protein was spanned by vaccine-associated CD4 TCRs, and dominant responses were seen in regions 160-218 and 743-854. Nearly half of unique spike-specific TCRs reportedly recognized epitopes outside regions mutated in the B.1.351 and B.1.1.7 variants. In the small 56-69-year group, the increase in depth fell short of significance, most likely because of low power. After two AZD1222 doses, both the breadth and the depth of spike-specific TCRs were significantly higher than at day 0 and than in MenACWY recipients.

The time point label for this specimen denotes: baseline before first vaccination. Samples from vaccinated people were obtained from the UK trials COV001 and COV002, which included a single-blind randomized controlled phase 2/3 trial of AZD1222 (ChAdOx1 nCoV-19) in healthy adults. For TCRbeta chain sequencing, PBMC samples were collected from trial participants at day 0 and at day 28 after the second dose. From the cysteine through the phenylalanine, the CDR3 covers 15 amino acids. The entry retains the CDR3 DNA only, 45 bases that are in frame from base 1. Looking up the germline V gene yields CDR1 SGHTA and CDR2 FQGNSA. Trimming removed 5 bases from V and 2 bases from J; the gene matches leave 6 bases unexplained. This clone was detected once. No cognate antigen has been identified for it. Nothing much larger sits one base from this clone, and base qualities are not available. The CDR3 regions of human TCRbeta chains were analyzed by immunosequencing. The original methods were these. TCRs in the repertoires were compared against a reference library of SARS-CoV-2-specific TCRs that had been generated with the MIRA antigen-specificity platform. Breadth meant the fraction of unique TCRs that were SARS-CoV-2-associated, whereas depth meant the fraction of total T cells that were SARS-CoV-2-associated. Using the MIRA data, each spike-specific TCR was mapped to the spike region that the TCR reacts to and placed in a CD4 or CD8 class. Log10-transformed breadth and depth values were compared by one-way ANOVA with Sidak's multiple comparisons tests. The table comes from immuneACCESS by way of TCRdb, which keeps in-frame sequences with V and J called. Part of the clones is missing from these tables; in studies checked, under half for an unresolved V gene and the rest for unknown reasons. V, J and clone size derive from that table, while D and trimming were established from the DNA sequence. This sample lists approximately 140,000 clones; approximately 89% were detected once. Around 3% of the sample rests with the top ten.

This sequence originates from an adult in good health. This material consisted of peripheral blood, taken on day 0 of AZD1222 vaccination. This chain is built from TRBV7-2 and TRBJ2-7; 10 middle bases align to TRBD2. In nucleotides, the sequence is TGTGCCAGCAGCCCCGGGACTAGCGATACCTACGAGCAGTACTTC. It is translated as CASSPGTSDTYEQYF.